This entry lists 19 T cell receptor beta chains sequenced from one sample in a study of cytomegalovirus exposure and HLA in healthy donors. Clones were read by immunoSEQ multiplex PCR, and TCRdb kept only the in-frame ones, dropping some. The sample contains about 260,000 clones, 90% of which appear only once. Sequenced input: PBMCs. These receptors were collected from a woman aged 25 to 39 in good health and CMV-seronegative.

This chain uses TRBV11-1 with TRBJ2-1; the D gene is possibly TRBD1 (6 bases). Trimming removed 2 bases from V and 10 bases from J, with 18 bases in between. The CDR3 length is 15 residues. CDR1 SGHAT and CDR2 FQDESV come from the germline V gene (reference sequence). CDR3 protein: CASSLIARGVGEQFF. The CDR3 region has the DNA TGTGCCAGCAGCTTAATCGCCAGGGGAGTAGGGGAGCAGTTCTTC.

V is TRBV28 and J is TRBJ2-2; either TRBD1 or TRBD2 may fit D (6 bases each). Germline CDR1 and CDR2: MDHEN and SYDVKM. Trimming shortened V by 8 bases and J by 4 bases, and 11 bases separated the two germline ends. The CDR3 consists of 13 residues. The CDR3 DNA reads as TGTGCCAGCGGGGGGACATTCACCGGGGAGCTGTTTTTT. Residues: CASGGTFTGELFF.

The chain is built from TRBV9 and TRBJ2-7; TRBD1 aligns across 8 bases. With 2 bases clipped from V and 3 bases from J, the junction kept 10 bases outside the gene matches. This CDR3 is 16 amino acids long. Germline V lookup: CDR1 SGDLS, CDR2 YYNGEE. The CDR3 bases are TGTGCCAGCAGCGTGTCCGCCGGGACAGGAATCTACGAGCAGTACTTC. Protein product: CASSVSAGTGIYEQYF.

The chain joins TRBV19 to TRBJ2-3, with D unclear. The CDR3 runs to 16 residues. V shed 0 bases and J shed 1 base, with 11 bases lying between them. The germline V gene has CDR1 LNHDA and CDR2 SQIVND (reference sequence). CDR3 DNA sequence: TGTGCCAGTAGTATAGATTGGTACGAGGGCACAGATACGCAGTATTTT. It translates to CASSIDWYEGTDTQYF.

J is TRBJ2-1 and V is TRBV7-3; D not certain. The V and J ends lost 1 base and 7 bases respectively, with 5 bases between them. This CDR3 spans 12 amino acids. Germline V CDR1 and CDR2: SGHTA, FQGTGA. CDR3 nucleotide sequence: TGTGCCAGCAGCTTAAACGCGAATGAGCAGTTCTTC. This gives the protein CASSLNANEQFF.

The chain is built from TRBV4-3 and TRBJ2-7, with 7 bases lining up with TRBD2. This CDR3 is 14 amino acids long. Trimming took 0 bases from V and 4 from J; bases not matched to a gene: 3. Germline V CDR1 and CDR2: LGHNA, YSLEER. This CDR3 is CASSQDWRGYEQYF. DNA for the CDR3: TGCGCCAGCAGCCAAGATTGGCGGGGGTACGAGCAGTACTTC.

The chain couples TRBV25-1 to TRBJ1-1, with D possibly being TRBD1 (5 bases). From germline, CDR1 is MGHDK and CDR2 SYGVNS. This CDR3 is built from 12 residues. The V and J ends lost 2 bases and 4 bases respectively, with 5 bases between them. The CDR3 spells CASSEQGTEAFF. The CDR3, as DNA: TGTGCCAGCAGTGAACAGGGCACTGAAGCTTTCTTT.

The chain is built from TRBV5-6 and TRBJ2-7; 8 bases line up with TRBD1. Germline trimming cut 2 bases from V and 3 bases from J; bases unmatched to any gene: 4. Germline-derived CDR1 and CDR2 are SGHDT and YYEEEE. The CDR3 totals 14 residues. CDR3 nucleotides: TGTGCCAGCAGCTTCGTGACAGGGGTCTACGAGCAGTACTTC. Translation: CASSFVTGVYEQYF.

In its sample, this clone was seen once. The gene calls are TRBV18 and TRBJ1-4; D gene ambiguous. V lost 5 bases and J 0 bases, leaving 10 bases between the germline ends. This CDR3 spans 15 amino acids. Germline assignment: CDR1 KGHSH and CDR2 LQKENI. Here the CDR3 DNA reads TGTGCCAGCTCATCCGGGTCTTCAACTAATGAAAAACTGTTTTTT. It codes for CASSSGSSTNEKLFF.

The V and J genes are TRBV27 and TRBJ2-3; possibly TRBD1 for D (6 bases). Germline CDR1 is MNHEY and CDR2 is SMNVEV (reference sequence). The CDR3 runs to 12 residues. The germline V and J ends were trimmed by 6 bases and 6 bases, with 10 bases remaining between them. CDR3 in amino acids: CASSLDRDTQYF. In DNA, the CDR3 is TGTGCCAGCAGCCTCGACAGGGATACGCAGTATTTT.

The CDR3 region is CASSLVGSRVTDTQYF. CDR3 DNA: TGTGCCAGCAGCTTGGTCGGGTCGCGGGTCACAGATACGCAGTATTTT. V gene TRBV5-8 combines with J gene TRBJ2-3, with a weak D call TRBD2 (5 bases). Germline V gene data show CDR1 as SGHTS and CDR2 as YDEGEE. The CDR3 is 16 residues long. Trimming took 0 bases from V and 2 from J, leaving 13 bases between them.

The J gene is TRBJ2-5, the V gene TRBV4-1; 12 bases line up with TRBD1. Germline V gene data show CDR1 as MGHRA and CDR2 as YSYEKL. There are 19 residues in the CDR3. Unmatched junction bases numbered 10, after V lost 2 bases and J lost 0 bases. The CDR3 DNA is TGCGCCAGCAGCCAAAGAGGGACAGGGGGCACCTCGTACCAAGAGACCCAGTACTTC. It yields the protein CASSQRGTGGTSYQETQYF.

The CDR3 here is CASSIAIGGAGGDTDTQYF. The CDR3 DNA sequence: TGTGCCAGTAGTATAGCCATTGGAGGAGCGGGAGGGGACACAGATACGCAGTATTTT. This chain uses TRBV19 with TRBJ2-3; 10 bases line up with TRBD2. The germline V gene has CDR1 LNHDA and CDR2 SQIVND (reference sequence). The V segment lost 1 base and the J segment 2 bases; nucleotides outside the gene matches: 12. The CDR3 is 19 residues long.

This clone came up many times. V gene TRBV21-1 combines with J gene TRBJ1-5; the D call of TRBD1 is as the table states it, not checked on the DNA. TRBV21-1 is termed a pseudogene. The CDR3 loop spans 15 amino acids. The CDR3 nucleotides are TGTGCCAGCGTTGGGCGACGGCAAGGCAATCAGCCCCAGCATTTT. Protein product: CASVGRRQGNQPQHF.

The CDR3 sequence: CASSRSFGDYGYTF. DNA for the CDR3: TGTGCCAGCTCACGATCGTTCGGGGACTATGGCTACACCTTC. This chain links TRBV18 with TRBJ1-2; D ambiguous. Trimming took off 4 bases at V and 3 bases at J, with 12 bases between the two ends. This CDR3 region has 14 residues. Germline assignment: CDR1 KGHSH and CDR2 LQKENI.

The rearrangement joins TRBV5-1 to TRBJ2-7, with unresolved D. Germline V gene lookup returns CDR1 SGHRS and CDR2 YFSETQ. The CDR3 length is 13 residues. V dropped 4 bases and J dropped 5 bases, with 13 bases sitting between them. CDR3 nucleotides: TGCGCCAGCAGCCACGACTTAGACCACGAGCAGTACTTC. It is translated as CASSHDLDHEQYF.

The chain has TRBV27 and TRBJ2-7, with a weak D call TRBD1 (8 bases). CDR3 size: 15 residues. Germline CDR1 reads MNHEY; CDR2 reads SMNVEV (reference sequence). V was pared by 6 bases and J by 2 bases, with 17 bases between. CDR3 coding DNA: TGTGCCAGCAGCCTACAGGGGGGGGGCGCCTACGAGCAGTACTTC. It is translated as CASSLQGGGAYEQYF.

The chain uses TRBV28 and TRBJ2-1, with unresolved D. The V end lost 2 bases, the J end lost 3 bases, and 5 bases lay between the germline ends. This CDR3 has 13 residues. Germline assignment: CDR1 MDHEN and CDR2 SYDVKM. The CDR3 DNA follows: TGTGCCAGCAGTTTAAGGGACTACAATGAGCAGTTCTTC. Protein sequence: CASSLRDYNEQFF.

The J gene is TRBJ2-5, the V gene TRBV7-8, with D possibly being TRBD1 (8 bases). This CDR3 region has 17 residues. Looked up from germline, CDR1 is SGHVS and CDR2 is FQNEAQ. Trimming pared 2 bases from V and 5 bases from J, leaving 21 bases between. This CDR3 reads CASSLLGQGGRMETQYF. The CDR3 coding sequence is TGTGCCAGCAGCTTACTTGGACAGGGAGGGAGGATGGAGACCCAGTACTTC.